One sample yielded the 21 T cell receptor beta chains listed below, sequenced in a study of cytomegalovirus exposure and HLA in healthy donors. The PCR contained 60 Vbeta and 13 Jbeta primers. Profiled with immunoSEQ multiplex PCR; TCRdb holds only in-frame clones, not every one. The sample lists about 140,000 clones; around 85% were seen once. Sequencing was performed on PBMCs. The origin of the receptors is a female donor in good health and CMV-seronegative.

J is TRBJ2-3 and V is TRBV11-2, with 9 bases that match TRBD2. V lost 5 bases to trimming and J lost 2 bases; unmatched junction nucleotides: 14. The CDR3 extends over 18 amino acids. CDR1 is SGHAT and CDR2 is FQNNGV in the germline V gene. The CDR3 sequence: CASSANPGTSRLTDTQYF. CDR3 nucleotides: TGTGCCAGCAGCGCCAACCCCGGGACTAGCAGACTCACAGATACGCAGTATTTT.

J is TRBJ1-2 and V is TRBV10-3; 8 bases match TRBD1. Germline values: CDR1 ENHRY, CDR2 SYGVKD. V dropped 2 bases and J dropped 8; count of bases not matched to a gene: 7. This CDR3 region has 14 residues. The CDR3 region has the DNA TGTGCCATCAGTGAGACGGACAGGGAGGGCGGCTACACCTTC. Translating it yields CAISETDREGGYTF.

V gene TRBV27 combines with J gene TRBJ2-7, with TRBD2 matching over 14 bases. CDR3 size: 16 residues. Per the germline V gene, CDR1 is MNHEY and CDR2 is SMNVEV (reference sequence). V shed 5 bases and J 6 bases; nucleotides not matched to a gene: 9. In DNA form, the CDR3 reads TGTGCCAGCAGTCCCTTGGGACTAGCGGGAGTTAGCGAGCAGTACTTC. Its translation is CASSPLGLAGVSEQYF.

V gene TRBV4-1 combines with J gene TRBJ2-7; 9 nucleotides agree with TRBD2. J was trimmed by 1 base and V by 5 bases; bases with no gene match: 6. This CDR3 contains 15 residues. CDR1 MGHRA and CDR2 YSYEKL come from the germline V gene. The CDR3 bases are TGCGCCAGCAGCTCCCGACTAGCGGAATCCTACGAGCAGTACTTC. This translates into CASSSRLAESYEQYF.

The rearrangement uses TRBV29-1 and TRBJ2-4, with 7 bases lining up with TRBD1. The V and J ends lost 4 bases and 10 bases, in that order; junction bases with no gene match: 4. The CDR3 has 11 residues. Germline V gene data show CDR1 as SQVTM and CDR2 as ANQGSEA. Written as DNA, the CDR3 is TGCAGCGTTGTGGACAGGCGGATTCAGTACTTC. Its translation is CSVVDRRIQYF. Combining the CDR3 with reference TRBV29-1 and TRBJ2-4 gives the whole variable domain SAVISQKPSRDICQRGTSLTIQCQVDSQVTMMFWYRQQPGQSLTLIATANQGSEATYESGFVIDKFPISRPNLTFSTLTVSNMSPEDSSIYLCSVVDRRIQYFGAGTRLSVL.

The chain employs TRBV27 and TRBJ2-1, with TRBD2 matching 10 bases. Germline-derived CDR1 and CDR2 are MNHEY and SMNVEV (reference sequence). The CDR3 totals 16 residues. V dropped 5 bases and J dropped 0; count of bases not matched to a gene: 4. The CDR3 coding sequence is TGTGCCAGCAGTCCCTGGACTAGCGGCTCCTACAATGAGCAGTTCTTC. It codes for CASSPWTSGSYNEQFF.

J is TRBJ2-3 and V is TRBV29-1; 10 bases fit TRBD2. The CDR3 runs 14 residues. The germline V gene encodes CDR1 SQVTM and CDR2 ANQGSEA. The V and J ends lost 4 bases and 2 bases, in that order; junction bases with no gene match: 3. The CDR3, as DNA: TGCAGCGTTGTGGGACTAGCGCCCACAGATACGCAGTATTTT. Its translation is CSVVGLAPTDTQYF.

The chain couples TRBV9 to TRBJ2-1; TRBD2 aligns across 8 bases. The V and J ends lost 0 bases and 0 bases, in that order; junction bases with no gene match: 5. Germline CDR1 reads SGDLS; CDR2 reads YYNGEE. CDR3 length: 17 amino acids. The CDR3 sequence: CASSVGSGANSYNEQFF. CDR3 nucleotides: TGTGCCAGCAGCGTAGGTAGCGGGGCTAACTCCTACAATGAGCAGTTCTTC.

The chain carries TRBV28 and TRBJ2-2; D is perhaps TRBD2 (5 bases). Deletions cut 6 bases from V and 6 bases from J, with 17 bases between. The CDR3 has 15 amino acids. The germline V gene has CDR1 MDHEN and CDR2 SYDVKM. CDR3 nucleotide sequence: TGTGCCAGCAGCGGGGTGACTATTCGGGCCGGGGAGCTGTTTTTT. It is translated as CASSGVTIRAGELFF.

The CDR3 DNA follows: TGTGCCAGCTCCCTCGGAGAGACCCAGTACTTC. Translating it yields CASSLGETQYF. This chain joins TRBV6-6 and TRBJ2-5, with D uncertain. The CDR3 extends over 11 amino acids. Trimming stripped 8 bases from V and 4 bases from J, with 8 bases between. Germline V gene sequence: CDR1 MNHNY, CDR2 SVGAGI (reference sequence).

The chain uses TRBV5-1 and TRBJ2-7, with 7 bases matching TRBD1. The CDR3 length is 16 residues. The V segment lost 8 bases and the J segment 0 bases; nucleotides outside the gene matches: 14. Germline loops: CDR1 SGHRS, CDR2 YFSETQ. CDR3 in amino acids: CASSDRESYYSYEQYF. CDR3 coding DNA: TGCGCCAGTTCCGACAGGGAATCTTACTACTCCTACGAGCAGTACTTC.

The chain uses TRBV5-1 and TRBJ1-1; 7 bases agree with TRBD1. V dropped 4 bases and J dropped 11; count of bases not matched to a gene: 14. This CDR3 has 14 amino acids. CDR1 is SGHRS, CDR2 YFSETQ, per germline. CDR3 region: CASSVAGTDTGAFF. The CDR3 DNA sequence: TGCGCCAGCAGCGTTGCCGGGACAGATACTGGGGCTTTCTTT.

V and J are TRBV15 and TRBJ2-1, with 11 bases lining up with TRBD2. The CDR3 is made up of 17 amino acids. Per the germline V gene, CDR1 is LNHNV and CDR2 is YYDKDF (reference sequence). V shed 5 bases and J 4 bases; nucleotides not matched to a gene: 10. The CDR3, as DNA: TGTGCCACCAGCTCCCCGGGACTAGCGGCTTTGTACAATGAGCAGTTCTTC. Residues: CATSSPGLAALYNEQFF.

In nucleotides, the CDR3 is TGTGCCAGCAGTGCCTCAGGAACAAACACTGAAGCTTTCTTT. Protein product: CASSASGTNTEAFF. The chain links TRBV27 to TRBJ1-1; D uncertain. Trimming took 5 bases from V and 2 from J, leaving 12 bases between them. The CDR3 sequence is 14 residues long. Per germline, CDR1 MNHEY and CDR2 SMNVEV (reference sequence).

The J gene is TRBJ2-1, the V gene TRBV6-5, with a possible D match to TRBD2 (6 bases). Trimming left V 2 bases short and J 6 bases short, with 17 bases between. The CDR3 runs to 16 residues. Germline lookup yields CDR1 MNHEY and CDR2 SVGAGI. The DNA for the CDR3 is TGTGCCAGCAGTTACGGGGTAGGAGTAGCGGTCAATGAGCAGTTCTTC. It encodes CASSYGVGVAVNEQFF.

V usage is TRBV28 and J usage is TRBJ2-7; the D is unclear. V gave up 3 bases and J gave up 3 bases, with 12 bases separating them. The CDR3 has 14 amino acids. In germline, CDR1 is MDHEN, CDR2 SYDVKM. The CDR3 DNA follows: TGTGCCAGCAGTTTCCTGACAACTTACTACGAGCAGTACTTC. This sequence encodes CASSFLTTYYEQYF.

The rearrangement links TRBV18 to TRBJ1-1; D is unresolved. Germline values: CDR1 KGHSH, CDR2 LQKENI. This CDR3 is built from 14 residues. V lost 2 bases and J lost 0, with 7 bases in between. The CDR3 spells CASSPSGMNTEAFF. In nucleotides, the CDR3 is TGTGCCAGCTCACCAAGCGGAATGAACACTGAAGCTTTCTTT.

CDR3 coding DNA: TGCGCCAGCGCCGTTGGGGCGGGAGACACTGAAGCTTTCTTT. This translates into CASAVGAGDTEAFF. V usage is TRBV5-1 and J usage is TRBJ1-1; the D gene is possibly TRBD1 (5 bases). Trimming took off 7 bases at V and 3 bases at J, with 16 bases between the two ends. CDR1 SGHRS and CDR2 YFSETQ come from the germline V gene. The CDR3 is 14 amino acids. Combining the CDR3 with reference TRBV5-1 and TRBJ1-1 gives the whole variable domain KAGVTQTPRYLIKTRGQQVTLSCSPISGHRSVSWYQQTPGQGLQFLFEYFSETQRNKGNFPGRFSGRQFSNSRSEMNVSTLELGDSALYLCASAVGAGDTEAFFGQGTRLTVV.

This chain connects TRBV7-9 to TRBJ2-7; a possible D gene is TRBD1 (5 bases). This CDR3 region has 14 residues. CDR1 is SEHNR and CDR2 is FQNEAQ in the germline V gene (reference sequence). The germline V and J ends were trimmed by 6 bases and 2 bases, with 14 bases remaining between them. The CDR3 spells CASRTEQVPYEQYF. CDR3 nucleotide sequence: TGTGCCAGCAGAACCGAACAGGTTCCCTACGAGCAGTACTTC.

The rearrangement uses TRBV11-2 and TRBJ1-5, with D maybe TRBD1 (6 bases). Germline loops: CDR1 SGHAT, CDR2 FQNNGV. Deletions cut 5 bases from V and 3 bases from J, with 11 bases between. The CDR3 length is 14 residues. The CDR3 DNA sequence: TGTGCCAGCAGCCACCGGGACACCAATCAGCCCCAGCATTTT. It codes for CASSHRDTNQPQHF.

The rearrangement joins TRBV7-9 to TRBJ2-5, with a tentative D call TRBD1 (6 bases). V lost 5 bases to trimming and J lost 5 bases, with 27 bases between them. The CDR3 is 18 residues long. Germline V gene sequence: CDR1 SEHNR, CDR2 FQNEAQ (reference sequence). The CDR3 here is CASSLPALGTPIRETQYF. In nucleotides, the CDR3 is TGTGCCAGCAGCCTCCCAGCTCTGGGGACACCCATCAGGGAGACCCAGTACTTC.